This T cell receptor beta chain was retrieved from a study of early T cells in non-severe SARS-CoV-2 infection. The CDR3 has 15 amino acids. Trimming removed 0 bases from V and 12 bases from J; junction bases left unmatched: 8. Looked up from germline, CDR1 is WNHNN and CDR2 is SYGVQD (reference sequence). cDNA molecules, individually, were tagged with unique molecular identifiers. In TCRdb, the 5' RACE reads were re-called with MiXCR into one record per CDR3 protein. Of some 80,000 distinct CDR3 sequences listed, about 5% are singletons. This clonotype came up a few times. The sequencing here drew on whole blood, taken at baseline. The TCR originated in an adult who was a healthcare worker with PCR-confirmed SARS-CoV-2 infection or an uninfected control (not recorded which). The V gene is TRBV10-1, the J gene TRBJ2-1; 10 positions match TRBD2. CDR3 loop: CASSESISGRQRQFF. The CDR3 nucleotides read TGCGCCAGCAGTGAGTCTATTAGCGGGAGGCAGAGGCAGTTCTTC.